This T cell receptor beta chain emerged from a study of control samples from healthy donors and cancer patients. Trimming removed 1 base from V and 2 bases from J, with 5 bases in between. There are 13 residues in the CDR3. CDR1 is SGHAT, CDR2 FQNNGV, per germline. Using immunoSEQ multiplex PCR, the repertoire was profiled, and TCRdb retains in-frame clones only, with some absent. The repertoire holds over 40,000 clones, with about 90% as singletons. The chain recombines TRBV11-2 with TRBJ1-2, with D unclear. Sequenced material: PBMCs. The origin of this receptor is a man over 45 with head and neck cancer. CDR3 sequence: CASSLGQNYGYTF. CDR3 nucleotides: TGTGCCAGCAGCTTAGGTCAGAACTATGGCTACACCTTC.